The 3 T cell receptor beta chains reported below all come from one sample, sequenced in a study of blood T cells in healthy people across ages. A second PCR, run for about 7 to 11 cycles, used a sample-barcoded 5' primer plus a J-beta primer mix. TCRdb fed the 5' RACE reads into MiXCR, producing one record per CDR3 protein. The sample lists around 1.5 million distinct CDR3 sequences, around 55% seen once, with more than 6% in the top ten. Specimen: blood. The receptors were gathered from a man aged 18 to 29 in good health.

The rearrangement joins TRBV15 to TRBJ2-1; 8 positions agree with TRBD2. The junction had 3 bases not matched to a gene; V was cut back by 0 bases and J by 14 bases. The germline CDR1 and CDR2 sequences are LNHNV and YYDKDF (reference sequence). The CDR3 length is 12 residues. The CDR3 coding sequence is TGTGCCACCAGCAGAGATCGGACTAGCAAGTTCTTC. Translation: CATSRDRTSKFF.

This sequence joins TRBV5-5 and TRBJ2-7; D ambiguous. V lost 4 bases and J 2 bases, leaving 10 bases between the germline ends. Germline V gene lookup returns CDR1 SGHKS and CDR2 YYEKEE (reference sequence). There are 13 residues in the CDR3. CDR3 coding DNA: TGTGCCAGCAGCGCGTCGACAACCTACGAGCAGTACTTC. Residues: CASSASTTYEQYF.

This clonotype was seen more than once but under ten times. This chain joins TRBV25-1 and TRBJ2-7, with no clear D. The V gene lost 8 bases and the J gene lost 0 bases, with 11 bases spanning the gap. CDR3 length: 13 residues. CDR1 MGHDK and CDR2 SYGVNS come from the germline V gene. CDR3 nucleotide sequence: TGTGCCAGCGGTCGAGGCGGCTCCTACGAGCAGTACTTC. It codes for CASGRGGSYEQYF.